This T cell receptor (beta chain) comes out of a study of beta chain features in type 1 diabetes (dated by TCRdb to about 2018). Broadly, across the study: No differences in mean age, gender distribution, total cell number or subset yield were found between patients and healthy donors. A total of 85 million to 140 million sorted cells were examined across all samples, and the number of cells per subset was strongly correlated with RNA yield. Naive and central memory subsets were obtained from all 30 or so donors, but regulatory and stem cell-like memory subsets were isolated from only 8 patients and roughly eight healthy donors. The study compared TCRB repertoires of sorted circulating CD4+ T cell subsets between recently diagnosed type 1 diabetes patients and matched healthy donors. Findings and caveats that apply to the study as a whole: Because the HLA sub-analyses included only small numbers of individuals, any influence of HLA type on TCRB rearrangement was left unresolved. The naive, central memory and regulatory TCRB repertoires appeared to resemble one another more closely among patients than among healthy donors. Fewer insertions and more nucleotide deletions at VDJ recombination sites were observed in patients with type 1 diabetes, implying thymic rearrangement abnormalities. PCR may preferentially amplify shorter templates, but because patient and control samples were amplified and corrected together, any resulting skew would affect both groups equally. In all four CD4+ subsets, TCRB CDR3 length was moderately but significantly shorter in type 1 diabetes patients. Because cDNA was sequenced instead of genomic DNA, activated cells with high expression could be over-represented, although the groups did not differ in activation or CD3 levels.

Each donor gave one peripheral blood draw, around 0.12 L on average, collected into heparinised tubes. A BD FACSAria II and a panel including CD45RO, CCR7, CD25, CD127, CD95 and CD27 were used to sort naive, central memory, regulatory and stem cell-like memory CD4+ T cells. Purity was above 95% for every sorted population. PBMCs were isolated immediately by Lymphoprep density gradient centrifugation and stained directly without culture. Samples were stained and sorted in pairs, with one healthy donor and one patient per experiment, so that batch effects were minimized. The CDR3 numbers 14 residues from cysteine through phenylalanine. Only the CDR3 region is kept as DNA, spanning 42 bases read in frame from base 1. At the junction V is shortened by 0 bases and J by 1 base, with 2 bases in between. Via the germline V gene, CDR1 is SGHRS and CDR2 YFSETQ. The table lists this clone with many counts. Which antigen it targets is not known. Base qualities were left out, and no much larger clone turns up one base away.

The High Capacity cDNA Reverse Transcription Kit was used to reverse transcribe all of the isolated RNA, meaning that expressed TCRB transcripts were what got sequenced. Naive, central memory and regulatory T cell samples underwent deep immunoSEQ sequencing, averaging around 3.9 million total reads per sample. Sorted cells were lysed in RLT buffer and RNA was extracted with DNase-treated RNeasy Micro or Mini kits, depending on cell number. To prevent cross-contamination, every cell subset was processed on its own, while patient and healthy donor samples were processed together. TCRB sequences were amplified from cDNA with the immunoSEQ multiplex PCR, producing 87-bp fragments spanning the CDR3 region. The amplicons were sequenced using the Illumina HiSeq platform. As for the authors' bioinformatics: PCR bias was computationally corrected using synthetic template baselines, reads within Hamming distance 2 were collapsed, and singletons that could not be merged were discarded. Reads were aligned to IMGT to assign V, D and J genes, CDR3 length, and insertions or deletions at six rearrangement sites. Clonotype counts were normalized to sorted cell number within each subset before computing true diversity and Gini coefficients with the tcR R package. The overlap coefficient, calculated on TCRB nucleotide sequences, was used to measure repertoire sharing. Out-of-frame TCRB sequences from naive cells were analyzed to stand in for the pre-selection repertoire. Not all clones reach the TCRdb copy of this immuneACCESS table, which keeps in-frame sequences only. Checked studies attribute under half of the gap to unresolved V genes and leave the rest unexplained. V, J and clone size were drawn from that table, and D and trimming were deduced from the DNA. Here the sample has around 500,000 clones; around 10% occur a single time. The ten largest clonotypes hold 0.035% to 0.05% of the sample.

The sequence links TRBV5-1 to TRBJ2-6; no D gene call is confident. The TCR sequence derives from a woman aged 18-29 years in good health. Source material: naive CD4+ T cells from blood. What the cell subset or site label conveys for this sample: true naive CD4+ T cells. CDR3 reads: CASSLDSGANVLTF. The nucleotide sequence is TGCGCCAGCAGCTTGGATTCTGGGGCCAACGTCCTGACTTTC.